This T cell receptor beta chain emerged from a study of blood T cells in healthy people across ages. In the study overall: Template switching caught about one barcoded beta molecule for each two T cells.

V lost 1 base and J 3 bases, leaving 10 bases between the germline ends. The CDR3 has 15 amino acids. CDR1 is SGHTA, CDR2 FQGNSA, per germline. With a J-beta primer mix and a sample-barcoded 5' primer, a second PCR ran 7 to 11 cycles. TCRdb independently ran MiXCR on the 5' RACE reads; one entry per CDR3 protein. The sample lists 650,000 to 1,000,000 distinct CDR3 sequences; roughly 46% were seen once. This clonotype has only a few counts. This receptor was identified in an elderly man in good health. V is TRBV7-2 and J is TRBJ1-5, with D unresolved. Sample: blood. CDR3 sequence reads: CASSLGGGHNQPQHF. For the CDR3, the DNA is TGTGCCAGCAGCTTAGGAGGAGGGCACAATCAGCCCCAGCATTTT.